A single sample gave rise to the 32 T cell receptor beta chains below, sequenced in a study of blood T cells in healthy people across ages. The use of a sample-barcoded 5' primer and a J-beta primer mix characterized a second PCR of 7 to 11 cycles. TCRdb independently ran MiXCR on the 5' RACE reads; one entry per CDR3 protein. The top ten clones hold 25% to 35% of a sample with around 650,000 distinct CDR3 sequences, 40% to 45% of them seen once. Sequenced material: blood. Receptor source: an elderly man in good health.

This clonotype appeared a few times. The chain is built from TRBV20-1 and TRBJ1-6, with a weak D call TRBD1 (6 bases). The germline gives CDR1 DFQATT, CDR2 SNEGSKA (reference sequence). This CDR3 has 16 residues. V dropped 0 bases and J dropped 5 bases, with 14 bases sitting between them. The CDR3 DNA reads TGCAGTGCTAGAGAGGGGAGGGGGTTCAATAATTCACCCCTCCACTTT. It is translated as CSAREGRGFNNSPLHF.

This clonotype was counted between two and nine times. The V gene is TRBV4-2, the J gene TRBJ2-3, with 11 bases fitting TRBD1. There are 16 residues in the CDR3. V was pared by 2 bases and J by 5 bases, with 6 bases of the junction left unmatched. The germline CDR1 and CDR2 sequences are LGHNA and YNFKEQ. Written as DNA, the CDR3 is TGTGCCAGCAGCCAACGGACAGGGGGCTTAGGAGATACGCAGTATTTT. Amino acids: CASSQRTGGLGDTQYF.

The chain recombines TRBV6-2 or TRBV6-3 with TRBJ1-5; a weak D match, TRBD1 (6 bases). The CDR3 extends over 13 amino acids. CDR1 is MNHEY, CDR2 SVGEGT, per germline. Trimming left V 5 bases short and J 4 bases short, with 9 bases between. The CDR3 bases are TGTGCCAGCAGTCGACAGGAAAATCAGCCCCAGCATTTT. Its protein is CASSRQENQPQHF.

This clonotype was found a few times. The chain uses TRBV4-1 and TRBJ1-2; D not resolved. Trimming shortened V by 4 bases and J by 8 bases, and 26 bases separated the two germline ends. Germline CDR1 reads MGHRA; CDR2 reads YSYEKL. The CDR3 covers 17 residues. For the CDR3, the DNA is TGCGCCAGCAGCCCCCCGTCCCATAGTGGGGAAGGTGGAGGCTACACCTTC. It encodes CASSPPSHSGEGGGYTF.

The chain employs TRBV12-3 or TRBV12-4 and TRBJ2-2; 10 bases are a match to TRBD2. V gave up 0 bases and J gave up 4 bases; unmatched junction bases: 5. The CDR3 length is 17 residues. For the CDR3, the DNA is TGTGCCAGCAGTTTAGCCCTGTCTAGCGGGAGCACCGGGGAGCTGTTTTTT. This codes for CASSLALSSGSTGELFF.

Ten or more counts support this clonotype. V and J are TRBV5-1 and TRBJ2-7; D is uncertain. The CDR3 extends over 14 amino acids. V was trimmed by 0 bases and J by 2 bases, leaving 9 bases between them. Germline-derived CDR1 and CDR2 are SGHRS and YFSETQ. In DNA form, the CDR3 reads TGCGCCAGCAGCTTGGAAGTCAGCGCCTACGAGCAGTACTTC. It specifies CASSLEVSAYEQYF.

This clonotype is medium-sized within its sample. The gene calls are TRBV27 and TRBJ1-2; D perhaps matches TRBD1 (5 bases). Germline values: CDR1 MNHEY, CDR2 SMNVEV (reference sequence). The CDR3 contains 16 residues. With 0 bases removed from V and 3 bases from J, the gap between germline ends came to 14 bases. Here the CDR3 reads CASSLSWGSNYYGYTF. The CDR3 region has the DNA TGTGCCAGCAGTTTATCCTGGGGCAGCAACTACTATGGCTACACCTTC.

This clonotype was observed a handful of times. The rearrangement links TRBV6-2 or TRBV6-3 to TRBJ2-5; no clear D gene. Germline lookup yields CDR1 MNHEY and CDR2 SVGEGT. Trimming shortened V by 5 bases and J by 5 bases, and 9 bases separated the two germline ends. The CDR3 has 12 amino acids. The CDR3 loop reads CASSALPETQYF. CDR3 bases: TGTGCCAGCAGTGCCCTCCCCGAGACCCAGTACTTC.

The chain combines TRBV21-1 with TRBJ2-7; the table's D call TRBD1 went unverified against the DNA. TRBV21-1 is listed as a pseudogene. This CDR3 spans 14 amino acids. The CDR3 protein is CASSTTRPGYEQYF. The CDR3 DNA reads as TGTGCCAGCTCAACAACGCGACCCGGCTACGAGCAGTACTTC.

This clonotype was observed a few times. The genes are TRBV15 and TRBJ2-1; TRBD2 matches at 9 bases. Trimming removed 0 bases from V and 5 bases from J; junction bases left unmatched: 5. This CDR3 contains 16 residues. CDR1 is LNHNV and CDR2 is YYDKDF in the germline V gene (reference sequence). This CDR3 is CATSRDRIAGDNEQFF. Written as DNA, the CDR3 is TGTGCCACCAGCAGAGATCGGATAGCGGGAGACAATGAGCAGTTCTTC.

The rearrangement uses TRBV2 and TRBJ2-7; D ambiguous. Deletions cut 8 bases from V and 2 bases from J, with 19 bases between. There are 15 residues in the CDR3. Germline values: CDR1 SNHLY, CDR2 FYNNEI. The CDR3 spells CASGVRCTDPYEQYF. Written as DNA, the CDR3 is TGTGCCAGCGGTGTGAGGTGTACCGACCCCTACGAGCAGTACTTC.

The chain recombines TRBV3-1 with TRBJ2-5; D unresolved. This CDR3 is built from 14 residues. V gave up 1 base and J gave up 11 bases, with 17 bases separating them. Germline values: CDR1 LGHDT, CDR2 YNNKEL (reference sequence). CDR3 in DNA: TGTGCCAGCAGCCAAGCGGGCACGTACAATGAGCAGTACTTC. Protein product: CASSQAGTYNEQYF.

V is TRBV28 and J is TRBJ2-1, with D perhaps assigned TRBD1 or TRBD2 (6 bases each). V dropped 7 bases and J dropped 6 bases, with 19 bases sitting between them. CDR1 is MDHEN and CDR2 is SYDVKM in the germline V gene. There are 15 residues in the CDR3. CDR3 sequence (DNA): TGTGCCAGCATGGGGGGCTGGAATTTTTTCAATGAGCAGTTCTTC. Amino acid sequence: CASMGGWNFFNEQFF.

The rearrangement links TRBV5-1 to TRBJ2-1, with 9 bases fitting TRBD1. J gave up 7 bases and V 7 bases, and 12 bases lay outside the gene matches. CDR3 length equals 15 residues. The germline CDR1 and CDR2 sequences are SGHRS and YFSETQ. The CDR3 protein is CASPQEDRGLNEQFF. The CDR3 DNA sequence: TGCGCCAGCCCCCAGGAGGACAGGGGCCTAAATGAGCAGTTCTTC.

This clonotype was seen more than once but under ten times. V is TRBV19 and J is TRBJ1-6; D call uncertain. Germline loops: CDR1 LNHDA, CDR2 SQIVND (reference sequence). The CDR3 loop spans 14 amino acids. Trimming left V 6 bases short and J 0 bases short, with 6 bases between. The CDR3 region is CASSTSSYNSPLHF. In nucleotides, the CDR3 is TGTGCCAGTAGCACGAGCTCCTATAATTCACCCCTCCACTTT.

CDR3: CASSRPPQETQYF. The CDR3 DNA reads TGTGCCAGCAGCCGGCCCCCCCAAGAGACCCAGTACTTC. This chain joins TRBV3-1 and TRBJ2-5, with no clear D. Between the trimmed V and J ends, which lost 4 bases and 1 base, there was a span of 7 bases. CDR1 LGHDT and CDR2 YNNKEL come from the germline V gene (reference sequence). The CDR3 runs 13 residues.

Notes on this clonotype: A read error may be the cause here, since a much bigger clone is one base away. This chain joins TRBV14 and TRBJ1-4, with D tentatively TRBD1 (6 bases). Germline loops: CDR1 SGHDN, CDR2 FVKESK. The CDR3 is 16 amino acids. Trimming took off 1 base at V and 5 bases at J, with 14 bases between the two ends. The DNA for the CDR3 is TGTGCCAGCAGCCAAGCCATGGACAGAGGAAATGAAAAACTGTTTTTT. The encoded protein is CASSQAMDRGNEKLFF.

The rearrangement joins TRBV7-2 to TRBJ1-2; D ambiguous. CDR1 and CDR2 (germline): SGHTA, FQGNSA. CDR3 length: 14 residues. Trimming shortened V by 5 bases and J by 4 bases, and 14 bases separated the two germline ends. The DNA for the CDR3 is TGTGCCAGCAGCCTTTCGGAGGGCCGCTATGGCTACACCTTC. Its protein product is CASSLSEGRYGYTF.

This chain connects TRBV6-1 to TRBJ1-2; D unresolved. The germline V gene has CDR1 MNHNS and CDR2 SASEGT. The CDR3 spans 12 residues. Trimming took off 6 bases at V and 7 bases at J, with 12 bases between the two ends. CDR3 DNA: TGTGCCAGCAGCCCAGTGGCAGGTGGCTACACCTTC. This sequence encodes CASSPVAGGYTF.

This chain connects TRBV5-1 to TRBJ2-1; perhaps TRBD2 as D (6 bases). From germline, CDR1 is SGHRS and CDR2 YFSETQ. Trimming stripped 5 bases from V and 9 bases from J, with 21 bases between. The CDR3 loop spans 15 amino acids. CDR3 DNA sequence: TGCGCCAGCAGGAGTACTAGCCGACCAGACGGTGAGCAGTTCTTC. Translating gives CASRSTSRPDGEQFF.

CDR3 sequence (DNA): TGTGCCAGCAGCGGGGGGAACCACAATGAGCAGTTCTTC. Protein product: CASSGGNHNEQFF. The rearrangement uses TRBV4-2 and TRBJ2-1; a weak D match, TRBD2 (6 bases). CDR1 is LGHNA and CDR2 is YNFKEQ in the germline V gene. The CDR3 is made up of 13 amino acids. Trimming cost V 5 bases and J 5 bases, with 10 bases left between them.

This CDR3 reads CASSDGHNEQFF. The CDR3 coding sequence is TGTGCCAGCAGCGATGGACACAATGAGCAGTTCTTC. The gene calls are TRBV7-8 and TRBJ2-1; D is unclear. Trimming pared 5 bases from V and 5 bases from J, leaving 7 bases between. The CDR3 has 12 amino acids. Germline V gene data show CDR1 as SGHVS and CDR2 as FQNEAQ.

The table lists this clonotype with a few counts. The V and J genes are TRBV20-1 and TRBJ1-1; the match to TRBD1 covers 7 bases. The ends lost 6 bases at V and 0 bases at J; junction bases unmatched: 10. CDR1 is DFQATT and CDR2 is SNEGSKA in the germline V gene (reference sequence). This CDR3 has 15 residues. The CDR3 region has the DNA TGCAGTGCAAGGGACAGTTTCCTTATGAACACTGAAGCTTTCTTT. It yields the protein CSARDSFLMNTEAFF.

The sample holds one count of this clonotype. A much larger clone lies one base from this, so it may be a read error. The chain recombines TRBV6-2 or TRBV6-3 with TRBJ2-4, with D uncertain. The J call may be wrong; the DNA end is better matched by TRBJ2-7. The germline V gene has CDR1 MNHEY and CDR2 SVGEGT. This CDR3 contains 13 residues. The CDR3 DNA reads TGTGCCAGCAGTGCAAGCATCAGGTACGAGCAGTACTTC. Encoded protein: CASSASIRYEQYF.

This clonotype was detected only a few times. The CDR3 here is CASSLGSTTGELFF. CDR3 bases: TGTGCCAGCAGCTTGGGGTCCACCACCGGGGAGCTGTTTTTT. The rearrangement joins TRBV5-4 to TRBJ2-2; D unclear. This CDR3 has 14 amino acids. CDR1 is SGHNT and CDR2 is YYREEE in the germline V gene (reference sequence). Trimming pared 0 bases from V and 4 bases from J, leaving 7 bases between.

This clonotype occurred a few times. DNA of the CDR3: TGTGCCAGCAGCTTGTGGGGTAGCGGCACTGAAGCTTTCTTT. It specifies CASSLWGSGTEAFF. The genes are TRBV7-9 and TRBJ1-1; D is undetermined. V lost 3 bases and J lost 4, with 12 bases in between. The CDR3 sequence is 14 residues long. CDR1 is SEHNR and CDR2 is FQNEAQ in the germline V gene (reference sequence). Variable domain in full (rest from reference TRBV7-9 and TRBJ1-1): DTGVSQNPRHKITKRGQNVTFRCDPISEHNRLYWYRQTLGQGPEFLTYFQNEAQLEKSRLLSDRFSAERPKGSFSTLEIQRTEQGDSAMYLCASSLWGSGTEAFFGQGTRLTVV.

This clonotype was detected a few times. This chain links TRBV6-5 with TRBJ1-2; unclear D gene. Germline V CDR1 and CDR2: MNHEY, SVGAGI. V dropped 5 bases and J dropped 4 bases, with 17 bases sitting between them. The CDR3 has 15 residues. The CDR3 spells CASSRGREFTYGYTF. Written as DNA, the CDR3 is TGTGCCAGCAGTCGCGGACGGGAGTTTACCTATGGCTACACCTTC.

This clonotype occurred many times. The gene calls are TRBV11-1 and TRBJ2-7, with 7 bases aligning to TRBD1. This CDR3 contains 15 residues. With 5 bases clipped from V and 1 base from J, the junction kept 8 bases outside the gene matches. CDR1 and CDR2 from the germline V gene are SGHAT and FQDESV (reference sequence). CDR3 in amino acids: CASSQTRGLSYEQYF. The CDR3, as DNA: TGTGCCAGCAGCCAAACCAGGGGGTTGTCCTACGAGCAGTACTTC. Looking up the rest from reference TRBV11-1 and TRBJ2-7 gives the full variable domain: EAEVAQSPRYKITEKSQAVAFWCDPISGHATLYWYRQILGQGPELLVQFQDESVVDDSQLPKDRFSAERLKGVDSTLKIQPAELGDSAMYLCASSQTRGLSYEQYFGPGTRLTVT.

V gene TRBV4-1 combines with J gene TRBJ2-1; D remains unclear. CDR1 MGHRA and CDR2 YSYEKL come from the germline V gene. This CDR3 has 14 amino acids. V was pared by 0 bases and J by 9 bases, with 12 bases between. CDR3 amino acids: CASSQDVRGSEQFF. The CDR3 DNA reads TGCGCCAGCAGCCAAGATGTCAGAGGCAGTGAGCAGTTCTTC.

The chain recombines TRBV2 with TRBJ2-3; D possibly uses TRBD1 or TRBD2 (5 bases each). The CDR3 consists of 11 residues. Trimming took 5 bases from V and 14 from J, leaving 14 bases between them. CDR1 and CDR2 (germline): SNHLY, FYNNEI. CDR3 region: CASSLRGDPYF. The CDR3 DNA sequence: TGTGCCAGCAGTCTCCGGGGCGATCCGTATTTT. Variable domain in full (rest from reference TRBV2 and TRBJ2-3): EPEVTQTPSHQVTQMGQEVILRCVPISNHLYFYWYRQILGQKVEFLVSFYNNEISEKSEIFDDQFSVERPDGSNFTLKIRSTKLEDSAMYFCASSLRGDPYFGPGTRLTVL.

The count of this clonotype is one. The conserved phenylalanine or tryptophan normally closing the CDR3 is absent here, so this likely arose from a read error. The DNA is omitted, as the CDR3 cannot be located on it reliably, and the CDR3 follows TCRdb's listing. The CDR3 spells CASSGPRDLRGYTFGS. The chain recombines TRBV12-3 or TRBV12-4 with TRBJ2-5; the listed D gene, TRBD1, was not tested against the DNA. The CDR3 extends over 16 residues, inclusive of both ends.

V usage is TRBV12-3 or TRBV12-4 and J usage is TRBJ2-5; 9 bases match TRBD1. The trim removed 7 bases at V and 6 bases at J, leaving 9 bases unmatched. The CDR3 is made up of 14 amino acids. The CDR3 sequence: CASTRTGEGKTQYF. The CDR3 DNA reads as TGTGCCAGCACCCGGACAGGGGAGGGAAAGACCCAGTACTTC.